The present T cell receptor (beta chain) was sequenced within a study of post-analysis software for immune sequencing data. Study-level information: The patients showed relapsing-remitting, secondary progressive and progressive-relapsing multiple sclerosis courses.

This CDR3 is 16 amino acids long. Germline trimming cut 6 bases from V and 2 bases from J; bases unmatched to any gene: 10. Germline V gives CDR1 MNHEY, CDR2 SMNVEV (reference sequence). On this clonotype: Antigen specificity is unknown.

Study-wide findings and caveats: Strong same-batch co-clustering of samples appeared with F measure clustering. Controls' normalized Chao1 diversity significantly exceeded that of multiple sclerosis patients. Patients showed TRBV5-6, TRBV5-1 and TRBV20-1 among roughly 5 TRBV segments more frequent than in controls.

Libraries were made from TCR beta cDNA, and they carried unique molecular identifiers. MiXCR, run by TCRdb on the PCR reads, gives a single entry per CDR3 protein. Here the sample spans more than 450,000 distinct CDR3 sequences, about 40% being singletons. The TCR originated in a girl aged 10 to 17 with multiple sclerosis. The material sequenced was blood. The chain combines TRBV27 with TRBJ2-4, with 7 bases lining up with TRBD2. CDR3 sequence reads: CASSPGPGGSKNIQYF. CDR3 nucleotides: TGTGCCAGCAGCCCGGGACCGGGAGGTTCCAAAAACATTCAGTACTTC.